This entry lists 10 T cell receptor beta chains sequenced from one sample in a study of beta chain features in type 1 diabetes. The entirety of the isolated RNA underwent reverse transcription, so expressed TCRB transcripts were sequenced. The table came from immunoSEQ multiplex PCR; TCRdb's copy has only in-frame clones and leaves some out. The table has roughly 400,000 clones, over 13% seen once. Sequencing used naive CD4+ T cells from blood. These receptors were collected from a woman aged 18-30 years in good health.

In its sample, this clone was seen a few times. The V call is TRBV5-1, the J call TRBJ2-5; 9 bases align to TRBD1. The length of the CDR3 is 16 residues. Trimming took 3 bases from V and 2 from J; bases not matched to a gene: 8. Germline V gene lookup returns CDR1 SGHRS and CDR2 YFSETQ. The DNA for the CDR3 is TGCGCCAGCAGCTACGCGGGACAGGGACCTCAAGAGACCCAGTACTTC. As protein: CASSYAGQGPQETQYF.

The chain is built from TRBV28 and TRBJ2-5; possibly TRBD1 for D (5 bases). V was trimmed by 8 bases and J by 5 bases, leaving 18 bases between them. The CDR3 contains 14 residues. Germline V CDR1 and CDR2: MDHEN, SYDVKM. CDR3 nucleotides: TGTGCCAGCCTTGGATCAAACCCAGGGGAGACCCAGTACTTC. Its protein product is CASLGSNPGETQYF.

This chain links TRBV30 with TRBJ2-1; tentatively, D is TRBD2 (6 bases). Per germline, CDR1 GTSNPN and CDR2 SVGIG (reference sequence). CDR3 length: 17 amino acids. Between the trimmed V and J ends, which lost 2 bases and 2 bases, there was a span of 19 bases. For the CDR3, the DNA is TGTGCCTGGAGTCCCCGTGGGACTCCTCAACCCTACAATGAGCAGTTCTTC. This gives the protein CAWSPRGTPQPYNEQFF.

This clone has just one count. J is TRBJ1-4 and V is TRBV7-2, with TRBD1 matching over 10 bases. The germline V gene has CDR1 SGHTA and CDR2 FQGNSA. The CDR3 runs to 15 residues. The trim removed 5 bases at V and 5 bases at J, leaving 5 bases unmatched. The CDR3 coding sequence is TGTGCCAGCAGCCCCGGGACAGGGGAAAATGAAAAACTGTTTTTT. This gives the protein CASSPGTGENEKLFF.

As for this clone: The same CDR3 is also encoded by other DNA sequences in this sample. The rearrangement joins TRBV19 to TRBJ2-5; perhaps TRBD2 as D (5 bases). This CDR3 comprises 12 residues. Deletions cut 3 bases from V and 4 bases from J, with 6 bases between. CDR1 LNHDA and CDR2 SQIVND come from the germline V gene (reference sequence). The CDR3 coding sequence is TGTGCCAGTAGTATTGGGAGAGAGACCCAGTACTTC. Translating gives CASSIGRETQYF.

This clone was observed a few times. A junction boundary mismatches the germline segment, possibly from a read error. V gene TRBV20-1 combines with J gene TRBJ1-4; D possibly corresponds to TRBD1 (5 bases). CDR1 is DFQATT and CDR2 is SNEGSKA in the germline V gene (reference sequence). The CDR3 is 11 amino acids. The chain's CDR3 is CSARDRRGRVF. The CDR3 nucleotides are TGCAGTGCTAGAGATAGGAGGGGAAGGGTTTTT.

The chain couples TRBV30 to TRBJ2-2; TRBD2 matches at 9 bases. The germline V gene has CDR1 GTSNPN and CDR2 SVGIG (reference sequence). The CDR3 covers 13 residues. The ends lost 2 bases at V and 8 bases at J; junction bases unmatched: 3. The CDR3 DNA reads as TGTGCCTGGAGTCCGGGACTAGCAGGGGAGCTGTTTTTT. Translated, it gives CAWSPGLAGELFF.

This clone was recorded a few times. The chain joins TRBV7-9 to TRBJ2-7, with 9 nucleotides matching TRBD1. The germline V gene encodes CDR1 SEHNR and CDR2 FQNEAQ (reference sequence). The length of the CDR3 is 17 residues. J gave up 6 bases and V 1 base, and 13 bases lay outside the gene matches. CDR3 coding DNA: TGTGCCAGCAGCTTAGAAGGTTCGGGGACAGGGTTCCGCGAGCAGTACTTC. This encodes CASSLEGSGTGFREQYF.

This clone was detected a few times. This same CDR3 is encoded by further DNA sequences in the sample. This chain uses TRBV5-1 with TRBJ1-1; TRBD1 aligns across 8 bases. Germline V CDR1 and CDR2: SGHRS, YFSETQ. CDR3 size: 15 residues. The V gene end was trimmed by 0 bases and the J gene end by 0 bases; junction bases not matched to a gene: 1. CDR3 DNA: TGCGCCAGCAGCTTGGACAGGGGGATGAACACTGAAGCTTTCTTT. Its translation: CASSLDRGMNTEAFF.

This clone was found a few times. The rearrangement uses TRBV30 and TRBJ2-7, with 11 bases lining up with TRBD1. The CDR3 covers 14 residues. V was pared by 5 bases and J by 3 bases, with 6 bases of the junction left unmatched. CDR1 and CDR2 (germline): GTSNPN, SVGIG (reference sequence). The CDR3 region has the DNA TGTGCCTGGGCCCGGGACAGGGGGAGCTACGAGCAGTACTTC. Protein product: CAWARDRGSYEQYF.